A selection of T cell receptor beta chains follows, all from one sample in a study of shared clonotypes between healthy human individuals. The assay was immunoSEQ multiplex PCR, and TCRdb's table has in-frame clones only and misses some. The sample holds about 2 million clones, about 95% seen once. The sequenced material came from naive CD8+ T cells sorted from blood. All receptors come from a young man in good health. The CDR3 runs from the conserved cysteine through the conserved F or W. D genes are given only for firm matches. A clone size is listed for some rows: how often the clone was seen (once, few, many), or a class if it is expanded.

TRBV7-9	NA	TRBJ2-7	NA	CASSLEQGLNEQYF	TGTGCCAGCAGCTTAGAACAGGGCTTGAACGAGCAGTACTTC
TRBV4-3	NA	TRBJ1-2	NA	CASSQDAGVGYTF	TGCGCCAGCAGCCAAGATGCCGGGGTTGGCTACACCTTC
TRBV5-6	once	TRBJ2-5	TRBD2	CASCLAGDQETQYF	TGTGCCAGCTGCCTAGCGGGGGACCAAGAGACCCAGTACTTC
TRBV7-9	NA	TRBJ2-1	TRBD1	CASSPRTGVKNEQFF	TGTGCCAGCAGCCCCAGGACAGGGGTCAAAAATGAGCAGTTCTTC
TRBV13	NA	TRBJ2-1	NA	CASSSPPNEQFF	TGTGCCAGCAGCTCCCCGCCCAATGAGCAGTTCTTC
TRBV19	NA	TRBJ2-5	NA	CASSISYPVGQTQYF	TGTGCCAGTAGTATCTCCTACCCAGTTGGGCAGACCCAGTACTTC
TRBV19	NA	TRBJ1-1	NA	CASSILPPGSGTEAFF	TGTGCCAGTAGTATTCTCCCACCCGGGAGCGGCACTGAAGCTTTCTTT
TRBV5-1	NA	TRBJ2-3	TRBD2	CASILGASGRGTDTQYF	TGCGCCAGCATACTGGGGGCTAGCGGGAGGGGCACAGATACGCAGTATTTT
TRBV5-6	NA	TRBJ2-2	NA	CASSPGPGTGELFF	TGTGCCAGCAGCCCCGGGCCCGGCACCGGGGAGCTGTTTTTT
TRBV27	NA	TRBJ2-3	NA	CASSFGSDTQYF	TGTGCCAGCAGTTTTGGGTCAGATACGCAGTATTTT
TRBV4-3	NA	TRBJ2-7	NA	CASSQEMTAIEQYF	TGCGCCAGCAGCCAAGAAATGACAGCAATTGAGCAGTACTTC
TRBV11-2	NA	TRBJ1-6	NA	CASSSSDNSPLHF	TGTGCCAGCAGCTCCTCCGACAATTCACCCCTCCACTTT
TRBV11-2	NA	TRBJ1-2	TRBD1	CASSGWDRNGYTF	TGTGCCAGCAGCGGTTGGGACAGGAATGGCTACACCTTC
TRBV27	NA	TRBJ1-4	NA	CASSLRGGQRDEKLFF	TGTGCCAGCAGTTTAAGAGGTGGGCAACGGGATGAAAAACTGTTTTTT
TRBV2	NA	TRBJ1-1	NA	CASSPRGGTEAFF	TGTGCCAGCAGTCCGAGGGGGGGCACTGAAGCTTTCTTT
TRBV27	NA	TRBJ2-7	NA	CASSLDSDYEQYF	TGTGCCAGCAGTTTAGACAGCGACTACGAGCAGTACTTC
TRBV25-1	NA	TRBJ1-2	NA	CASSEFWLEGYTF	TGTGCCAGCAGTGAATTCTGGCTTGAGGGCTACACCTTC
TRBV7-9	NA	TRBJ2-7	NA	CASSRSLATYEQYF	TGTGCCAGCAGCCGTTCGCTAGCAACCTACGAGCAGTACTTC
TRBV27	NA	TRBJ1-5	NA	CASSLSKGSFQPQHF	TGTGCCAGCAGTTTGAGTAAGGGATCCTTTCAGCCCCAGCATTTT
TRBV7-9	NA	TRBJ2-3	NA	CASSLYGDTQYF	TGTGCCAGCAGCTTATACGGGGATACGCAGTATTTT
TRBV30	NA	TRBJ1-3	NA	CASRRDSGNTIYF	TGTGCCTCTCGACGGGACTCTGGAAACACCATATATTTT
TRBV6-1	NA	TRBJ2-5	TRBD1	CASTFPGGLGETQYF	TGTGCCAGCACATTCCCAGGGGGCCTAGGAGAGACCCAGTACTTC
TRBV11-3	NA	TRBJ2-3	TRBD2	CASSFSGGVTDTQYF	TGTGCCAGCAGCTTTAGCGGGGGGGTTACAGATACGCAGTATTTT
TRBV10-1	once	TRBJ2-7	NA	CASSWGEGAYEQYF	TGCGCCAGCAGTTGGGGCGAGGGAGCCTACGAGCAGTACTTC
TRBV30	NA	TRBJ1-5	TRBD1	CAWSDDRENQPQHF	TGTGCCTGGAGTGATGACAGGGAAAATCAGCCCCAGCATTTT
TRBV29-1	NA	TRBJ2-7	NA	CSVEDGRGGREQYF	TGCAGCGTTGAAGATGGCAGGGGGGGAAGGGAGCAGTACTTC
TRBV6-5	NA	TRBJ2-7	TRBD2	CASRYGLAGSYEQYF	TGTGCCAGCAGATACGGACTAGCGGGGTCCTACGAGCAGTACTTC